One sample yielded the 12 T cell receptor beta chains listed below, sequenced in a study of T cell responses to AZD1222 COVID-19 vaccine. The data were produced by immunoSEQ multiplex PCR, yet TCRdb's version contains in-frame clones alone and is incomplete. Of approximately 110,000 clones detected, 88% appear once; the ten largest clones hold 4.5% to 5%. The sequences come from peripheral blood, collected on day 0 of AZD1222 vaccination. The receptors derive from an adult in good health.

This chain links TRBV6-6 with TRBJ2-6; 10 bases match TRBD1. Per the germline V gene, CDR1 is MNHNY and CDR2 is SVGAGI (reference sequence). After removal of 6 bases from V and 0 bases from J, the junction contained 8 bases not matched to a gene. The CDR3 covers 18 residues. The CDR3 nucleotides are TGTGCCAGCAGGCGACCTGGACAGGGGGGCTCTGGGGCCAACGTCCTGACTTTC. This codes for CASRRPGQGGSGANVLTF.

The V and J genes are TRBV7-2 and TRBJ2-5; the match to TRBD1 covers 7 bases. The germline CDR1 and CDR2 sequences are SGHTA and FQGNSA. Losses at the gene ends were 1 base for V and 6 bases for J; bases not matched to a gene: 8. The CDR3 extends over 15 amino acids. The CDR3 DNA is TGTGCCAGCAGCTTAGATTTACAGGGGTGGCAGACCCAGTACTTC. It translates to CASSLDLQGWQTQYF.

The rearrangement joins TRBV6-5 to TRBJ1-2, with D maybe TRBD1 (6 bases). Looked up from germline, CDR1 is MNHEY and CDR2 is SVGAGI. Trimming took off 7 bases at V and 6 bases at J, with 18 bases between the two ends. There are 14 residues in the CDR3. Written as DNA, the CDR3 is TGTGCCAGCACCTTACGGGGGGGGCCGGATGGCTACACCTTC. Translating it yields CASTLRGGPDGYTF.

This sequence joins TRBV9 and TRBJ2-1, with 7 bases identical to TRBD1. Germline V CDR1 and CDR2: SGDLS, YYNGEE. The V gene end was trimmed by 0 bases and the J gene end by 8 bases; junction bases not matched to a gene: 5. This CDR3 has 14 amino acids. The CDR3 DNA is TGTGCCAGCAGCGTAGTTGACAGGGCCCATGAGCAGTTCTTC. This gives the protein CASSVVDRAHEQFF.

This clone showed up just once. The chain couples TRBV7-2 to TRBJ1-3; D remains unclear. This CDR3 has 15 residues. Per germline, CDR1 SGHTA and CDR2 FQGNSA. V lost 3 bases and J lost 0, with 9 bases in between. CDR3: CASSFQSTSGNTIYF. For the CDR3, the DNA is TGTGCCAGCAGCTTTCAGAGTACCTCTGGAAACACCATATATTTT. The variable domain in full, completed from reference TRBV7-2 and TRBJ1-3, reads GAGVSQSPSNKVTEKGKDVELRCDPISGHTALYWYRQSLGQGLEFLIYFQGNSAPDKSGLPSDRFSAERTGGSVSTLTIQRTQQEDSAVYLCASSFQSTSGNTIYFGEGSWLTVV.

The chain's CDR3 is CASSQDGGSANEKLFF. Written as DNA, the CDR3 is TGCGCCAGCAGCCAAGATGGGGGCTCAGCTAATGAAAAACTGTTTTTT. This sequence joins TRBV4-3 and TRBJ1-4; D may be TRBD1 (6 bases). The germline gives CDR1 LGHNA, CDR2 YSLEER. The CDR3 extends over 16 amino acids. Trimming took off 0 bases at V and 3 bases at J, with 11 bases between the two ends.

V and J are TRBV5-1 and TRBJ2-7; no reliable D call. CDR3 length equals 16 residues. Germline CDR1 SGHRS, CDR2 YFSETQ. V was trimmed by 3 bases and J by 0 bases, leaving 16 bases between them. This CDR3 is CASSSLDTTSSYEQYF. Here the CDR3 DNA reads TGCGCCAGCAGCTCCCTTGACACAACGAGCTCCTACGAGCAGTACTTC.

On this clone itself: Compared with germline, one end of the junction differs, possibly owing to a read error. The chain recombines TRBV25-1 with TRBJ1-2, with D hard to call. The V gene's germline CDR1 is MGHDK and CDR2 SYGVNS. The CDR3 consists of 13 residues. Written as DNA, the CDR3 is TGTGTCAGCAGTTCGGCTACTAACTATGGCTACACCTTC. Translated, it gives CVSSSATNYGYTF.

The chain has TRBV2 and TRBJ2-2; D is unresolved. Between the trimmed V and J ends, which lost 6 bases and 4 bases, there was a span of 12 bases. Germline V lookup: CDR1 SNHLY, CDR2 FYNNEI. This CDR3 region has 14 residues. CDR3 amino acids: CASSETLITGELFF. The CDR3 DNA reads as TGTGCCAGCAGCGAGACGTTGATCACCGGGGAGCTGTTTTTT.

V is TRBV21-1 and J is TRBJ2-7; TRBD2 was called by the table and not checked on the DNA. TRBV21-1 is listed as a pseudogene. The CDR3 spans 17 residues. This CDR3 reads CASSKPPRGGHSYEQYF. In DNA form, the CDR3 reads TGTGCCAGCAGCAAGCCCCCCCGGGGGGGGCACTCCTACGAGCAGTACTTC.

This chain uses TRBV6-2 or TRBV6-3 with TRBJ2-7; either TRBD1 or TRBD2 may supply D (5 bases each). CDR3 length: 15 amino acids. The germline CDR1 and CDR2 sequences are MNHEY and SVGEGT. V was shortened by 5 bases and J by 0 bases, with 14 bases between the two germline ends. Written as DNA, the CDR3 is TGTGCCAGCAGTACCCGGGACGGTAGCTCCTACGAGCAGTACTTC. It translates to CASSTRDGSSYEQYF.

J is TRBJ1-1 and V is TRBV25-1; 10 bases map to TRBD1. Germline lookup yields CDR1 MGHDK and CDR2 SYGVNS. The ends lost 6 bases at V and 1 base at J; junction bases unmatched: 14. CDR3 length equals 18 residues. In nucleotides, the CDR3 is TGTGCCAGCAGCGGGGCTCCGGGGACAGGGGTAAGGAACACTGAAGCTTTCTTT. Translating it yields CASSGAPGTGVRNTEAFF.